This TCR beta chain was captured by sequencing in a study of molecular identifiers for immune sequencing clone quantification. Study results and limitations: Under 1% of molecules in naive cells, but over 97% of effector molecules, belonged to clones above 20 RNA copies. Sizes of highly expanded clones could be underestimated through identical TCRs sharing a barcode.

CDR3 size: 14 residues. The V gene's germline CDR1 is LGHNA and CDR2 YSLEER. Trimming pared 0 bases from V and 3 bases from J, leaving 6 bases between. TCRdb itself ran the PCR reads through MiXCR, one entry per CDR3 protein. The sample holds 250,000 to 400,000 distinct CDR3 sequences, about a fifth seen once. Naive CD8 sequencing libraries were generated from 20,000 to 1,000,000 sorted cells, with 10%, 30% or 50% RNA as input. A CD8+CD4-CCR7+CD45RA+ gate was used to sort naive CD8 T cells. Regarding this clonotype: Its matching antigen is unknown. This may arise from a read error, as a much more abundant clone is one base away.

This sequence was found in a human donor in good health. Some libraries in this study had Jurkat cell RNA spiked in. The specimen was naive CD8+ T cells from blood, with Jurkat cell RNA spiked in. The subset here: FACS-sorted CD8+CD4-CCR7+CD45RA+ naive T cells. The chain joins TRBV4-3 to TRBJ1-5, with D unclear. Here the CDR3 reads CASSQDFNNQPQHF. The CDR3 bases are TGCGCCAGCAGCCAAGATTTCAACAATCAGCCCCAGCATTTT.